This T cell receptor (beta chain) was obtained from a study of blood T cell repertoires in COVID-19. Across the study: Samples came from the United States, Italy and Spain, spanning acute and convalescent COVID-19.

Germline CDR1 reads SNHLY; CDR2 reads FYNNEI. The CDR3 spans 12 residues. Trimming stripped 9 bases from V and 5 bases from J, with 14 bases between. This clone was detected a few times. Per the original methods: Estimates of nucleated cell counts were drawn from the amplification of reference gene primers. The data were produced by immunoSEQ multiplex PCR, yet TCRdb's version contains in-frame clones alone and is incomplete. The D gene and trimming were derived from the DNA, and the V and J assignments and clone size from that table. The table records some 80,000 clones, more than 75% of them present only once.

This receptor was obtained from a human donor in a cohort sampled during active COVID-19. The chain couples TRBV2 to TRBJ2-7, with D perhaps matching TRBD2 (5 bases). The sample was peripheral blood. The DNA of the CDR3 is TGTGCCAGTAGGGCGGGTCTGGACGAGCAGTACTTC. Protein product: CASRAGLDEQYF.